Following are 7 T cell receptor beta chains from one sample sequenced in a study of cytomegalovirus exposure and HLA in healthy donors. The table came from immunoSEQ multiplex PCR; TCRdb's copy has only in-frame clones and leaves some out. The table records 150,000 to 250,000 clones, roughly 84% of them present only once. Sequences were obtained from PBMCs. The origin of the receptors is a woman under 40 in good health and CMV-seropositive.

This rearrangement joins TRBV29-1 to TRBJ2-2, with TRBD1 matching over 7 bases. Per germline, CDR1 SQVTM and CDR2 ANQGSEA. The V segment lost 6 bases and the J segment 5 bases; nucleotides outside the gene matches: 12. CDR3 size: 15 residues. Here the CDR3 DNA reads TGCAGCGTGCGATTGACAGGGAAGGGGACCGGGGAGCTGTTTTTT. This sequence encodes CSVRLTGKGTGELFF.

This chain joins TRBV14 and TRBJ2-2, with D maybe TRBD1 (5 bases). The V and J ends lost 0 bases and 7 bases respectively, with 12 bases between them. CDR1 is SGHDN and CDR2 is FVKESK in the germline V gene. This CDR3 is 15 amino acids long. The CDR3 region is CASSQEPWGGGELFF. CDR3 nucleotides: TGTGCCAGCAGCCAAGAACCCTGGGGCGGCGGGGAGCTGTTTTTT.

The chain combines TRBV5-6 with TRBJ1-5; 8 positions agree with TRBD1. CDR3 size: 14 residues. In germline, CDR1 is SGHDT, CDR2 YYEEEE. The V segment lost 2 bases and the J segment 9 bases; nucleotides outside the gene matches: 7. The CDR3 sequence is CASSFLQGASPQHF. CDR3 coding DNA: TGTGCCAGCAGCTTCCTCCAGGGGGCTTCGCCCCAGCATTTT.

This sequence joins TRBV5-6 and TRBJ2-3; 8 bases agree with TRBD2. The germline V gene has CDR1 SGHDT and CDR2 YYEEEE. The CDR3 runs to 14 residues. V lost 3 bases to trimming and J lost 4 bases; unmatched junction nucleotides: 4. Here the CDR3 DNA reads TGTGCCAGCAGCTCGAGCGGGAGCTCAGATACGCAGTATTTT. Protein: CASSSSGSSDTQYF.

This clone was counted once. This chain uses TRBV27 with TRBJ1-2; D may be TRBD1 (5 bases). Germline assignment: CDR1 MNHEY and CDR2 SMNVEV (reference sequence). V was shortened by 4 bases and J by 2 bases, with 26 bases between the two germline ends. The length of the CDR3 is 19 residues. CDR3 protein: CASSWAMPGREAPNYGYTF. DNA of the CDR3: TGTGCCAGCAGTTGGGCCATGCCAGGGCGGGAAGCGCCCAACTATGGCTACACCTTC.

This chain connects TRBV9 to TRBJ2-7; TRBD2 aligns across 10 bases. This CDR3 spans 16 amino acids. J gave up 7 bases and V 3 bases, and 13 bases lay outside the gene matches. Looked up from germline, CDR1 is SGDLS and CDR2 is YYNGEE. The CDR3 region is CASSAAGLAGAGEQYF. Written as DNA, the CDR3 is TGTGCCAGCAGCGCGGCGGGTCTAGCGGGAGCCGGGGAGCAGTACTTC.

The chain uses TRBV5-4 and TRBJ2-3, with TRBD2 matching over 12 bases. The J segment lost 1 base and the V segment lost 5 bases, leaving 2 bases of the junction unmatched. The CDR3 consists of 15 residues. Germline loops: CDR1 SGHNT, CDR2 YYREEE (reference sequence). This CDR3 is CASRRTSGGTDTQYF. The CDR3 DNA reads TGTGCCAGCAGAAGGACTAGCGGGGGCACAGATACGCAGTATTTT.